The clone carrying this T cell receptor (beta chain) has at least ten counts. Antigen specificity is unknown. CD4+CD45RO+CD25- cells were isolated as memory CD4+ T cells. Study conclusions and caveats: Greatest tumor Treg TCR overlap was with tumor naive CD4+ cells. The larger cohort examined one V-J beta rearrangement, not whole repertoires.

Constant-region reverse primers amplified full-length variable regions, followed by semi-nested Nested Universal Primer A PCR. TCRdb re-called the 5' RACE reads with MiXCR, one entry per CDR3 protein. The sample consists of some 62,000 distinct CDR3 sequences, less than 25% of them appearing once. CDR3 length: 15 residues. The germline V gene encodes CDR1 SGHTA and CDR2 FQGNSA. Trimming removed 1 base from V and 1 base from J, with 10 bases in between. The sequencing input was memory CD4+ T cells sorted from a lymph node. Described subset: memory CD4+ T cells, CD4+CD45RO+CD25-. The TCR sequence derives from a female donor with breast cancer. This rearrangement joins TRBV7-2 to TRBJ1-1; tentatively, D is TRBD1 (5 bases). The CDR3 region has the DNA TGTGCCAGCAGCTTAGGACCAGGGAGGAACACTGAAGCTTTCTTT. It translates to CASSLGPGRNTEAFF.